The rows below give T cell receptor beta chains drawn from one sample of a study of cytomegalovirus exposure and HLA in healthy donors. Method: immunoSEQ multiplex PCR; TCRdb's copy keeps in-frame clones and lacks some. The data hold 140,000 to 150,000 clones, with roughly 79% observed a single time. Material: PBMCs. The source is a middle-aged woman in good health and CMV-seropositive. The CDR3 runs from the conserved cysteine through the conserved F or W. Clone size is stated in some rows and not others, as once, few, many or a class when expanded.

j_call | v_call | cdr3_length | clone_size | cdr3_aa
TRBJ2-2 | TRBV5-5 | 15 | - | CASSLAPGMNGELFF
TRBJ1-1 | TRBV27 | 13 | - | CASSLVGGTEAFF
TRBJ2-6 | TRBV15 | 17 | - | CATSRRNSGSGANVLTF
TRBJ2-7 | TRBV15 | 15 | - | CATSRGDRDPYEQYF
TRBJ2-7 | TRBV10-3 | 16 | - | CAISESTSGASYEQYF
TRBJ2-7 | TRBV4-1 | 15 | - | CASSHPQGATYEQYF
TRBJ2-5 | TRBV6-6 | 15 | - | CASSLPRVLGETQYF
TRBJ1-5 | TRBV2 | 14 | - | CASNYGGDLQPQHF
TRBJ2-1 | TRBV27 | 13 | few | CASSLLEASEQFF
TRBJ2-5 | TRBV7-9 | 18 | - | CSSSFQRVGRRYQETQYF
TRBJ1-5 | TRBV27 | 15 | - | CASSPRGVGNQPQHF
TRBJ2-2 | TRBV4-2 | 12 | - | CASRGRTGELFF
TRBJ2-2 | TRBV9 | 14 | few | CASSYTGDTGELFF
TRBJ2-3 | TRBV18 | 15 | - | CASSRDRSSTDTQYF
TRBJ1-2 | TRBV25-1 | 14 | - | CASSELAGQGGDTF
TRBJ2-7 | TRBV6-5 | 12 | once | CASSRGDYEQYF
TRBJ2-1 | TRBV7-3 | 15 | - | CASSPVRTGWNEQFF
TRBJ2-1 | TRBV7-9 | 15 | - | CSSSLSGQGLDEQFF
TRBJ2-7 | TRBV28 | 13 | once | CASTLQTALEQYF
TRBJ1-1 | TRBV6-1 | 12 | - | CASSEGQGSAFF
TRBJ2-7 | TRBV5-1 | 14 | few | CASSQGGMADEQYF
TRBJ2-5 | TRBV25-1 | 15 | few | CASSGGGDGSETQYF
TRBJ2-2 | TRBV19 | 17 | - | CASSPRGAGGNTGELFF
TRBJ1-2 | TRBV18 | 16 | few | CASSPTRDSINYGYTF
TRBJ2-2 | TRBV7-9 | 17 | - | CASSSLEAGGNTGELFF
TRBJ2-1 | TRBV6-4 | 15 | - | CASSLGLASYNEQFF
TRBJ1-2 | TRBV6-1 | 14 | - | CASSEFSGGYGYTF
TRBJ2-1 | TRBV7-2 | 15 | once | CASSLGSTAGNEQFF
TRBJ2-2 | TRBV9 | 12 | - | CASSLFIGELFF
TRBJ2-7 | TRBV5-3 | 13 | - | CARSPYRRTGEYF
TRBJ2-1 | TRBV4-1 | 16 | - | CASSSQGWGSYNEQFF
TRBJ2-3 | TRBV5-1 | 15 | - | CASSSLAGFTDTQYF
TRBJ1-4 | TRBV19 | 14 | - | CASGLQGTNEKLFF
TRBJ2-2 | TRBV7-9 | 16 | - | CASSPRQGKGTGELFF
TRBJ2-1 | TRBV4-1 | 18 | - | CASSPGPLHKGGYNEQFF
TRBJ2-5 | TRBV5-1 | 11 | - | CASNSQETQYF
TRBJ2-7 | TRBV9 | 15 | - | CASSLQGGQGVEQYF
TRBJ2-3 | TRBV6-1 | 12 | - | CASSPGGGTQYF
- | TRBV27 | 15 | - | CATRPGLAGAYEQYF
TRBJ1-2 | TRBV5-5 | 13 | once | CASIEVGAYGYTF
TRBJ2-1 | TRBV6-6 | 13 | - | CASQRGQYNEQFF
TRBJ2-6 | TRBV25-1 | 15 | - | CASSDWGAGANVLTF